This TCR beta chain was sequenced for a study of shared clonotypes between healthy human individuals. TCRdb's table, derived via immunoSEQ multiplex PCR, lists solely in-frame clones and lacks some. The sample has around 550,000 clones, approximately 95% seen once. CD45RO-negative, CCR7-selected cells formed the naive CD8 fraction, which excluded terminally differentiated effector memory CD45RA+ cells. Notes on this clone: Its cognate antigen is unknown.

Study results and limitations: Only a few donors were included, so the genetic and exposure-history diversity represented was limited. Large sequencing depth failed to make sorted-subset sequencing complete, rarefaction showed.

The sequence came from a woman in her 30s in good health. Source material: naive CD8+ T cells sorted from blood.

CDR3 region: CASSWEPVSSGRDEQYF. For the CDR3, the DNA is TGTGCCAGCAGTTGGGAGCCAGTGTCTAGCGGGAGAGACGAGCAGTACTTC. The gene calls are TRBV28 and TRBJ2-7, with TRBD2 matching 10 bases. The V segment lost 4 bases and the J segment 5 bases; nucleotides outside the gene matches: 14. This CDR3 region has 17 residues. Germline V CDR1 and CDR2: MDHEN, SYDVKM.